These T cell receptor beta chains were read from a single sample in a study of blood T cell repertoires in COVID-19. Sequencing was performed with immunoSEQ multiplex PCR; in TCRdb, only in-frame clones are kept and a portion is missing. In the table there are 200,000 to 300,000 clones, roughly 76% of which are singletons. Sequences were obtained from peripheral blood. The receptors come from a woman older than 75 with COVID-19, enrolled during active disease. CDR3s include the opening cysteine and the closing phenylalanine or tryptophan. Each record gives: V gene, D gene, clone size, J gene, CDR3 protein. D genes are given only for firm matches. The size entry is marked missing in some rows and otherwise reads once, few, many or a size class.

v_gene: TRBV10-3
d_gene: TRBD1
abundance: .
j_gene: TRBJ1-2
CDR3aa: CAIRNRGIGYTF

v_gene: TRBV14
d_gene: .
abundance: .
j_gene: TRBJ1-1
CDR3aa: CASSQEQYIGEAFF

v_gene: TRBV5-1
d_gene: .
abundance: once
j_gene: TRBJ1-2
CDR3aa: CASSLEGLRGDGYTF

v_gene: TRBV6-5
d_gene: .
abundance: few
j_gene: TRBJ2-7
CDR3aa: CASSSPQGTAEQYF

v_gene: TRBV4-1
d_gene: .
abundance: .
j_gene: TRBJ1-5
CDR3aa: CASRPTGTGQPQHF

v_gene: TRBV30
d_gene: .
abundance: .
j_gene: TRBJ1-2
CDR3aa: CAWSVSSAHYGYTF

v_gene: TRBV14
d_gene: TRBD1
abundance: few
j_gene: TRBJ1-1
CDR3aa: CASSQSATGGRWTEAFF

v_gene: TRBV12-3/TRBV12-4
d_gene: .
abundance: few
j_gene: TRBJ1-2
CDR3aa: CASSYGPGGGYTF

v_gene: TRBV3-1/TRBV3-2
d_gene: TRBD1
abundance: .
j_gene: TRBJ1-2
CDR3aa: CASSRDRGLYGYTF

v_gene: TRBV19
d_gene: TRBD2
abundance: .
j_gene: TRBJ2-6
CDR3aa: CASMRGGLFGANVLTF

v_gene: TRBV7-2
d_gene: .
abundance: .
j_gene: TRBJ1-4
CDR3aa: CASSLRGRAEKLFF

v_gene: TRBV28
d_gene: .
abundance: once
j_gene: TRBJ1-2
CDR3aa: CASSSGQGYTF

v_gene: TRBV5-1
d_gene: TRBD1
abundance: .
j_gene: TRBJ1-1
CDR3aa: CASSLSQGAAEAFF

v_gene: TRBV28
d_gene: .
abundance: .
j_gene: TRBJ1-5
CDR3aa: CASSLSGQPQHF

v_gene: TRBV27
d_gene: TRBD1
abundance: .
j_gene: TRBJ1-5
CDR3aa: CASSTGTANQPQHF

v_gene: TRBV6-5
d_gene: TRBD1
abundance: .
j_gene: TRBJ1-1
CDR3aa: CASSSNRGTEAFF

v_gene: TRBV30
d_gene: TRBD1
abundance: .
j_gene: TRBJ1-2
CDR3aa: CAWSVQGAGGYTF

v_gene: TRBV19
d_gene: TRBD1
abundance: .
j_gene: TRBJ1-5
CDR3aa: CASSIGQGGNQPQHF